The sequence of this TCR beta chain was determined in a study of blood T cell repertoires in COVID-19. At the level of the study: Samples came from the United States, Italy and Spain, spanning acute and convalescent COVID-19.

Authors' methods: For nucleated cells, counts were estimated from reference gene primer amplification. Here immunoSEQ multiplex PCR was the method, and the copy in TCRdb shows in-frame clones only, minus some. That table supplies the V and J calls and clone size; D and trimming were determined from the DNA. The data contain around 300,000 clones, roughly 90% of them singletons. In germline, CDR1 is KGHSH, CDR2 LQKENI. Trimming removed 3 bases from V and 4 bases from J, with 18 bases in between. The CDR3 consists of 17 residues. This sequence joins TRBV18 and TRBJ2-2; tentatively, D is TRBD2 (5 bases). The receptor was derived from a woman aged 25 to 39 with active or convalescent COVID-19. Sequencing was done on a sample of peripheral blood. The CDR3 spells CASSPSRGMIPTGELFF. DNA for the CDR3: TGTGCCAGCTCACCTAGCCGGGGTATGATTCCCACCGGGGAGCTGTTTTTT.